The 28 T cell receptor beta chains below were found in one sample sequenced in a study of CD8+CD57+ T cells in acquired aplastic anemia. Profiles of TCR beta VDJ and CDR3 were generated from a genomic DNA template. TCRdb called the reads again in MiXCR, with one record for every CDR3 protein. Of a few hundred thousand distinct CDR3 sequences listed, over 40% were seen once; the top ten hold 20%. CD8+CD57+ cell expansion, shown by flow cytometry, had occurred in the patients selected for sequencing. The sequenced sample consisted of sorted CD4+, CD8+, or CD8+CD57+ T cells (not recorded which) from PBMCs. The source of these receptors is a human donor with aplastic anemia.

The chain carries TRBV20-1 and TRBJ2-7, with 9 bases lining up with TRBD1. J gave up 6 bases and V 8 bases, and 11 bases lay outside the gene matches. The CDR3 totals 13 residues. Germline lookup yields CDR1 DFQATT and CDR2 SNEGSKA (reference sequence). DNA of the CDR3: TGCAGTTCAGCACGACAGGGGGGCGTCGAGCAGTACTTC. Its translation is CSSARQGGVEQYF.

The chain joins TRBV15 to TRBJ2-5; TRBD2 might be the D (6 bases). Germline V gene data show CDR1 as LNHNV and CDR2 as YYDKDF (reference sequence). The V end was cut by 4 bases, the J end by 6 bases, with 15 bases between. The CDR3 runs 14 residues. CDR3 region: CATSIYGGAQTQYF. CDR3 nucleotide sequence: TGTGCCACCAGCATCTACGGAGGGGCGCAGACCCAGTACTTC.

This clonotype was found many times. V is TRBV2 and J is TRBJ2-5, with D possibly being TRBD1 or TRBD2 (5 bases each). This CDR3 contains 14 residues. The ends were cut back, 6 bases at V and 5 bases at J, with 16 bases in the middle. Germline V CDR1 and CDR2: SNHLY, FYNNEI. The CDR3 DNA reads as TGTGCCAGCAGAACAGGTCAAGGGACGGAGACCCAGTACTTC. It encodes CASRTGQGTETQYF.

This clonotype was recorded at least ten times. The chain is built from TRBV7-2 and TRBJ1-1; no reliable D call. V was shortened by 4 bases and J by 5 bases, with 11 bases between the two germline ends. Germline-derived CDR1 and CDR2 are SGHTA and FQGNSA. This CDR3 spans 13 amino acids. The CDR3 reads CASSYTVGTEAFF. DNA of the CDR3: TGTGCCAGCAGCTATACGGTAGGAACTGAAGCTTTCTTT. Combining the CDR3 with reference TRBV7-2 and TRBJ1-1 gives the whole variable domain GAGVSQSPSNKVTEKGKDVELRCDPISGHTALYWYRQSLGQGLEFLIYFQGNSAPDKSGLPSDRFSAERTGGSVSTLTIQRTQQEDSAVYLCASSYTVGTEAFFGQGTRLTVV.

This clonotype has at least ten counts. The rearrangement links TRBV5-1 to TRBJ2-7; TRBD1 agrees at 11 bases. V was clipped by 4 bases and J by 7 bases; unmatched bases: 4. Germline V CDR1 and CDR2: SGHRS, YFSETQ. The CDR3 spans 13 residues. The CDR3 DNA sequence: TGCGCCAGCAGCATAGGGACAGGGGGTGAGCAGTACTTC. Translating it yields CASSIGTGGEQYF.

This clonotype has a handful of counts. The chain has TRBV27 and TRBJ2-7; TRBD2 agrees at 9 bases. The CDR3 length is 14 residues. Looked up from germline, CDR1 is MNHEY and CDR2 is SMNVEV (reference sequence). Trimming at V came to 5 bases and at J to 2 bases, leaving 4 bases not matched to a gene. CDR3 nucleotides: TGTGCCAGCAGTCCGAGCGGGGGGCCCTACGAGCAGTACTTC. Its translation is CASSPSGGPYEQYF.

This clonotype was recorded a few times. J is TRBJ1-4 and V is TRBV6-5; TRBD1 is a possible D gene (5 bases). Trimming pared 6 bases from V and 4 bases from J, leaving 18 bases between. Germline lookup yields CDR1 MNHEY and CDR2 SVGAGI. The CDR3 consists of 16 residues. DNA for the CDR3: TGTGCCAGCAGGCCATTCCGGGAGGACATTAATGAAAAACTGTTTTTT. Its protein is CASRPFREDINEKLFF.

This clonotype was detected ten times or more. This chain uses TRBV5-8 with TRBJ1-2; D call uncertain. Per the germline V gene, CDR1 is SGHTS and CDR2 is YDEGEE. The length of the CDR3 is 15 residues. V dropped 0 bases and J dropped 0 bases, with 9 bases sitting between them. The CDR3 nucleotides read TGTGCCAGCAGCTTGGCCGGCCGGCCTAACTATGGCTACACCTTC. This translates into CASSLAGRPNYGYTF.

Ten or more counts support this clonotype. The chain employs TRBV4-1 and TRBJ2-1; 7 bases line up with TRBD1. The CDR3 has 13 amino acids. V lost 4 bases, J lost 9 bases, and 6 bases stayed unmatched. The V gene's germline CDR1 is MGHRA and CDR2 YSYEKL. CDR3 in DNA: TGCGCCAGCAGCCGAGGACAGGTCAGTGAGCAGTTCTTC. Translation: CASSRGQVSEQFF.

J is TRBJ1-1 and V is TRBV2, with no clear D. Trimming removed 7 bases from V and 3 bases from J, with 12 bases in between. CDR1 is SNHLY, CDR2 FYNNEI, per germline. CDR3 length: 13 amino acids. Here the CDR3 reads CASTPSPHTEAFF. In DNA form, the CDR3 reads TGTGCCAGCACCCCGTCCCCCCACACTGAAGCTTTCTTT.

The chain uses TRBV2 and TRBJ1-6; 9 bases are a match to TRBD1. The V and J ends lost 8 bases and 9 bases, in that order; junction bases with no gene match: 8. This CDR3 is 14 amino acids long. CDR1 and CDR2 (germline): SNHLY, FYNNEI. CDR3 loop: CASSTTGGTSPLHF. The CDR3 coding sequence is TGTGCCAGCTCGACAACAGGGGGCACTTCACCCCTCCACTTT.

This clonotype was counted at least ten times. The chain has TRBV6-2 or TRBV6-3 and TRBJ2-7, with D possibly TRBD2 on 5 matching bases. V gave up 7 bases and J gave up 3 bases, with 7 bases separating them. CDR1 MNHEY and CDR2 SVGEGT come from the germline V gene. The CDR3 has 11 amino acids. CDR3 sequence reads: CASNDYYEQYF. The DNA of the CDR3 is TGTGCCAGCAATGACTACTACGAGCAGTACTTC.

On this clonotype itself: This is likely a read error, given that the CDR3 carries no conserved phenylalanine or tryptophan at its end. V is TRBV20-1 and J is TRBJ2-3; perhaps D is TRBD1 or TRBD2 (5 bases each). Trimming left V 5 bases short and J 6 bases short, with 12 bases between. The germline V gene has CDR1 DFQATT and CDR2 SNEGSKA (reference sequence). The CDR3 extends over 12 amino acids. CDR3: CSAGRGVDTQYL. The CDR3 DNA reads TGCAGTGCTGGGAGAGGGGTGGATACGCAGTATCTT.

This clonotype was counted many times. V is TRBV12-3 or TRBV12-4 and J is TRBJ1-2; D uncertain. The V and J ends lost 3 bases and 4 bases respectively, with 12 bases between them. There are 14 residues in the CDR3. CDR3 residues: CASSLLGEVYGYTF. The CDR3 region has the DNA TGTGCCAGCAGTTTGCTGGGAGAGGTCTATGGCTACACCTTC.

The chain carries TRBV20-1 and TRBJ2-5; TRBD1 matches 8 bases. The CDR3 spans 15 residues. CDR1 is DFQATT and CDR2 is SNEGSKA in the germline V gene (reference sequence). V lost 3 bases and J lost 5; bases outside the gene matches: 11. The DNA of the CDR3 is TGCAGTGCTAGCACCCAGACAGGGGTGAGGGAGACCCAGTACTTC. Amino acids: CSASTQTGVRETQYF.

The genes are TRBV20-1 and TRBJ2-7; the match to TRBD1 covers 9 bases. V was clipped by 5 bases and J by 7 bases; unmatched bases: 12. The germline V gene encodes CDR1 DFQATT and CDR2 SNEGSKA (reference sequence). The CDR3 runs 14 residues. CDR3 in amino acids: CSAQDGDRVWEQYF. The CDR3 bases are TGCAGTGCTCAGGATGGGGACAGGGTTTGGGAGCAGTACTTC.

CDR3 sequence: CASSIVGAGNSPLHF. In DNA form, the CDR3 reads TGTGCCAGTAGTATTGTGGGCGCAGGTAATTCACCCCTCCACTTT. This chain connects TRBV19 to TRBJ1-6; no reliable D call. The CDR3 is 15 residues long. The V end was cut by 3 bases, the J end by 6 bases, with 12 bases between. Germline V gives CDR1 LNHDA, CDR2 SQIVND (reference sequence).

The V gene is TRBV7-9, the J gene TRBJ2-7; maybe TRBD1 (6 bases). The CDR3 has 14 amino acids. The V gene's germline CDR1 is SEHNR and CDR2 FQNEAQ (reference sequence). Trimming took 5 bases from V and 3 from J, leaving 14 bases between them. The CDR3 is CASSPPGQVYEQYF. CDR3 DNA: TGTGCCAGCAGCCCCCCGGGACAAGTCTACGAGCAGTACTTC. The full variable domain, completed using reference TRBV7-9 and TRBJ2-7, is DTGVSQNPRHKITKRGQNVTFRCDPISEHNRLYWYRQTLGQGPEFLTYFQNEAQLEKSRLLSDRFSAERPKGSFSTLEIQRTEQGDSAMYLCASSPPGQVYEQYFGPGTRLTVT.

V usage is TRBV9 and J usage is TRBJ2-1, with D perhaps assigned TRBD1 or TRBD2 (5 bases each). The CDR3 extends over 15 amino acids. Deletions cut 6 bases from V and 0 bases from J, with 13 bases between. CDR1 is SGDLS, CDR2 YYNGEE, per germline. The CDR3 bases are TGTGCCAGCAACGTTGGGACCGTCTCCTACAATGAGCAGTTCTTC. It is translated as CASNVGTVSYNEQFF.

This clonotype was recorded at least ten times. The chain recombines TRBV10-2 with TRBJ2-7, with 7 bases identical to TRBD1. The ends lost 6 bases at V and 5 bases at J; junction bases unmatched: 7. Germline V CDR1 and CDR2: WSHSY, SAAADI. The CDR3 contains 13 residues. The CDR3 reads CASRTTGQNEQYF. The CDR3 DNA follows: TGCGCCAGCAGAACGACAGGGCAAAACGAGCAGTACTTC.

This clonotype was recorded at least ten times. The rearrangement links TRBV6-5 to TRBJ1-3; D gene ambiguous. The length of the CDR3 is 15 residues. V was clipped by 5 bases and J by 0 bases, with 11 bases between them. Germline CDR1 MNHEY, CDR2 SVGAGI. The CDR3 DNA is TGTGCCAGCAGTGAGACGACACACTCTGGAAACACCATATATTTT. It specifies CASSETTHSGNTIYF.

Note on this clonotype: Likely a read error: the CDR3 ends without its conserved phenylalanine or tryptophan. Because the CDR3's place on the DNA is in doubt, the DNA is left out and the CDR3 is given as listed by TCRdb. The CDR3 sequence is CASSLGRLRAFRFLS. The chain combines TRBV7-9 with TRBJ1-6. Germline values: CDR1 SEHNR, CDR2 FQNEAQ (reference sequence). Inclusive of both ends, the CDR3 amounts to 15 amino acids.

This chain joins TRBV7-2 and TRBJ1-5; D is unclear. There are 14 residues in the CDR3. Trimming shortened V by 5 bases and J by 2 bases, and 10 bases separated the two germline ends. Germline V lookup: CDR1 SGHTA, CDR2 FQGNSA. The DNA of the CDR3 is TGTGCCAGCAGCCAAAATCTGGGCAATCAGCCCCAGCATTTT. Protein sequence: CASSQNLGNQPQHF.

The chain couples TRBV7-3 to TRBJ1-6; TRBD1 aligns across 9 bases. The V and J ends lost 5 bases and 5 bases, in that order; junction bases with no gene match: 7. Germline V gene data show CDR1 as SGHTA and CDR2 as FQGTGA. This CDR3 has 16 residues. The CDR3 is CASSHRRDRDNSPLHF. The CDR3 DNA reads TGTGCCAGCAGCCATCGAAGGGACAGGGATAATTCACCCCTCCACTTT.

This rearrangement joins TRBV7-6 to TRBJ2-2; tentatively, D is TRBD2 (6 bases). Between the trimmed V and J ends, which lost 1 base and 8 bases, there was a span of 14 bases. The CDR3 totals 15 residues. Germline lookup yields CDR1 SGHVS and CDR2 FNYEAQ. CDR3 sequence (DNA): TGTGCCAGCAGCTTAGGGACAACGGGGACTGGGGAGCTGTTTTTT. This encodes CASSLGTTGTGELFF. Full variable domain (rest looked up from reference TRBV7-6 and TRBJ2-2): GAGVSQSPRYKVTKRGQDVALRCDPISGHVSLYWYRQALGQGPEFLTYFNYEAQQDKSGLPNDRFSAERPEGSISTLTIQRTEQRDSAMYRCASSLGTTGTGELFFGEGSRLTVL.

The chain links TRBV25-1 to TRBJ1-2, with TRBD1 matching over 8 bases. CDR1 is MGHDK, CDR2 SYGVNS, per germline. V lost 1 base, J lost 7 bases, and 5 bases stayed unmatched. The CDR3 totals 14 residues. CDR3 sequence reads: CASSESDRGAGYTF. The CDR3 nucleotides read TGTGCCAGCAGTGAATCTGACAGGGGAGCTGGCTACACCTTC.

Note on this clonotype: Given a much more abundant clone one base away, this may be a read error. The chain has TRBV6-5 and TRBJ1-5; D is perhaps TRBD1 (6 bases). CDR3 length: 15 residues. Per the germline V gene, CDR1 is MNHEY and CDR2 is SVGAGI. The DNA of the CDR3 is TGTGCCAGCAGTGAACAGGGTTTTCGCAATCAGTCCCAGCATTTT. This translates into CASSEQGFRNQSQHF.

This clonotype was seen many times. This rearrangement joins TRBV5-8 to TRBJ2-5; no reliable D call. Trimming shortened V by 0 bases and J by 4 bases, and 13 bases separated the two germline ends. The germline V gene encodes CDR1 SGHTS and CDR2 YDEGEE. The CDR3 is 15 residues long. The CDR3 nucleotides read TGTGCCAGCAGCTTGGGTTTAGGACCATCAGAGACCCAGTACTTC. Translated: CASSLGLGPSETQYF.